What follows is one T cell receptor beta chain and its context. The antigen remains undetermined. Primers used in a second PCR of about 6 to 11 cycles were a sample-barcoded 5' primer and a J-beta primer mix. TCRdb passed the 5' RACE reads through MiXCR, listing each CDR3 protein once. Seen here are around 1,600,000 distinct CDR3 sequences, less than 45% observed once, and the top ten hold roughly 3.7%. V gave up 4 bases and J gave up 3 bases, with 16 bases separating them. Germline CDR1 is LGHDT and CDR2 is YNNKEL (reference sequence). The CDR3 contains 16 residues. This record comes from a study of blood T cells in healthy people across ages. Study-wide findings and caveats: When one million T cells were used, diversity estimates were thought to be underestimates.

Healthy individuals of Caucasian origin from Russia, aged roughly 6 to 100, served as donors. Total RNA, at least 6 micrograms per sample, was extracted from PBMCs. The source material was blood. The source of this sequence is a young woman in good health. The chain combines TRBV3-1 with TRBJ2-1; no firm D call. The CDR3 reads CASSPRSGRNYNEQFF. CDR3 bases: TGTGCCAGCAGCCCCAGAAGTGGGCGAAACTACAATGAGCAGTTCTTC.